This note documents a single T cell receptor (beta chain) sequence. Its specificity is unknown. The sample originates from a study of cytomegalovirus exposure and HLA in healthy donors. Study-wide findings and caveats: Segments of the TCR beta V type were, in most cases, productive about 90% or about 30% of the time in an earlier analysis.

PCR employed 60 Vbeta and 13 Jbeta primers. The method was immunoSEQ multiplex PCR; TCRdb's version includes in-frame clones alone and lacks a portion of them. The sample carries 100,000 to 150,000 clones, around three quarters recorded once. CDR1 is MNHNS and CDR2 is SASEGT in the germline V gene. Deletions cut 5 bases from V and 5 bases from J, with 15 bases between. This CDR3 comprises 15 residues. The rearrangement links TRBV6-1 to TRBJ1-4; tentatively, D is TRBD1 (5 bases). Sequenced: PBMCs. The clonotype was recovered from a woman aged 45-65 years in good health and CMV-seronegative. CDR3 sequence: CASSWQGTLNEKLFF. CDR3 sequence (DNA): TGTGCCAGCAGTTGGCAGGGCACTTTAAATGAAAAACTGTTTTTT.